The rows below give T cell receptor beta chains drawn from one sample of a study of blood T cell repertoires in COVID-19. Repertoires were generated with immunoSEQ multiplex PCR, while TCRdb's copy carries only in-frame clones and drops some. The data show about 70,000 clones, with roughly 91% seen just once and roughly 1.4% held by the top ten. The sequenced sample was peripheral blood. These receptors came from a human donor in a cohort sampled during active COVID-19. The CDR3 runs from the conserved cysteine through the conserved F or W. A D gene is named only where the DNA matches it firmly. Not all rows give a size; the values are once, few, many and, for expanded clones, a class.

NA | TRBJ1-1 | 17 | NA | TRBV5-4 | TGTGCCAGCAGCTTGGACCCCTGGGGAGGTGGGGACACTGAAGCTTTCTTT | CASSLDPWGGGDTEAFF
TRBD1 | TRBJ1-2 | 14 | once | TRBV29-1 | TGCAGCGTTGTAGCCGGGACAGTGAACTATGGCTACACCTTC | CSVVAGTVNYGYTF
NA | TRBJ1-3 | 13 | few | TRBV6-1 | TGTGCCAGCAGTGAGCAGGGAAGAAACACCATATATTTT | CASSEQGRNTIYF
NA | TRBJ1-1 | 13 | NA | TRBV7-3 | TGTGCCAGCAGCCCCGAACAGGGTTCTGAAGCTTTCTTT | CASSPEQGSEAFF
TRBD1 | TRBJ2-4 | 16 | NA | TRBV2 | TGTGCCAGCAGTCCCCTCAGCCCGGGACAGGGCGGCATTCAGTACTTC | CASSPLSPGQGGIQYF
TRBD1 | TRBJ1-2 | 14 | NA | TRBV5-1 | TGCGCCAGCAGCTTGGTAGCAGGGGGCGATGGCTACACCTTC | CASSLVAGGDGYTF
TRBD1 | TRBJ1-1 | 14 | NA | TRBV15 | TGTGCCACCAGCAGCGCGGGACAGGCCGCTTTCCCTTTCTTT | CATSSAGQAAFPFF
TRBD2 | TRBJ2-3 | 15 | NA | TRBV30 | TGTGCCGCCGGACTAGCGGCAACGCCCACAGATACGCAGTATTTT | CAAGLAATPTDTQYF
NA | TRBJ2-3 | 18 | NA | TRBV24-1 | TGTGCCACCAGTGATCCCCTTGTTAGACAACAGGGTGGAGATACGCAGTATTTT | CATSDPLVRQQGGDTQYF
NA | TRBJ2-3 | 13 | NA | TRBV11-3 | TGTGCCAGCAGCTTCCCCTTCACAGATACGCAGTATTTT | CASSFPFTDTQYF
TRBD2 | TRBJ2-1 | 14 | NA | TRBV6-4 | TGTGCCAGCAGTGACACTAGCGGGAGAGGTGAGCAGTTCTTC | CASSDTSGRGEQFF
NA | TRBJ2-7 | 16 | few | TRBV7-9 | TGTGCCAGCAGCTCATCAGTCGTAGGACGGGATACCGAGCAGTACTTC | CASSSSVVGRDTEQYF
NA | TRBJ1-3 | 12 | few | TRBV30 | TGTGCCTGGAAGGCGGCTGGAAACACCATATATTTT | CAWKAAGNTIYF
TRBD2 | TRBJ2-5 | 16 | NA | TRBV15 | TGTGCCACCAGCAGGATGCTAGCGGGACAAGAAGGGACCCAGTACTTC | CATSRMLAGQEGTQYF